The 19 T cell receptor beta chains reported below all come from one sample, sequenced in a study of blood T cell repertoires in COVID-19. The protocol was immunoSEQ multiplex PCR, while the TCRdb copy is restricted to in-frame clones and leaves out a portion. Altogether approximately 100,000 clones are present, 65% to 80% being singletons, with the ten largest covering under 25%. The sample was peripheral blood. The receptors stem from a man aged 70-80 years with active or convalescent COVID-19.

This rearrangement joins TRBV30 to TRBJ1-4; D unresolved. Germline V gene sequence: CDR1 GTSNPN, CDR2 SVGIG (reference sequence). This CDR3 has 12 residues. Trimming shortened V by 5 bases and J by 6 bases, and 10 bases separated the two germline ends. CDR3 nucleotide sequence: TGTGCCTGGGCCCCTCCTGATGAAAAACTGTTTTTT. Encoded protein: CAWAPPDEKLFF.

This chain joins TRBV27 and TRBJ2-1; 11 nucleotides agree with TRBD2. Trimming at V came to 6 bases and at J to 4 bases, leaving 5 bases not matched to a gene. The CDR3 is 15 amino acids. The germline CDR1 and CDR2 sequences are MNHEY and SMNVEV (reference sequence). The CDR3 is CASRVGTSGYNEQFF. CDR3 coding DNA: TGTGCCAGCAGGGTGGGGACTAGCGGTTACAATGAGCAGTTCTTC.

The chain employs TRBV6-5 and TRBJ1-2, with D perhaps matching TRBD1 (5 bases). V shed 6 bases and J shed 7 bases, with 12 bases lying between them. Germline CDR1 and CDR2: MNHEY and SVGAGI. The CDR3 runs to 12 residues. CDR3 sequence (DNA): TGTGCCAGCAGCTCTCCCGGGGGTGGCTACACCTTC. This gives the protein CASSSPGGGYTF.

This chain uses TRBV6-5 with TRBJ1-5; a weak D match, TRBD1 (6 bases). The CDR3 sequence is 13 residues long. Trimming removed 6 bases from V and 3 bases from J, with 9 bases in between. In germline, CDR1 is MNHEY, CDR2 SVGAGI. The CDR3 sequence is CASRGQPNQPQHF. As DNA, the CDR3 is TGTGCCAGCAGAGGACAGCCCAATCAGCCCCAGCATTTT.

The chain joins TRBV4-1 to TRBJ2-3, with TRBD2 identical over 9 bases. This CDR3 has 16 residues. V trimming: 1 base; J trimming: 0 bases; junction bases outside the gene matches: 2. From germline, CDR1 is MGHRA and CDR2 YSYEKL. The CDR3: CASSQGAGGSTDTQYF. The DNA of the CDR3 is TGCGCCAGCAGCCAAGGAGCGGGGGGAAGCACAGATACGCAGTATTTT.

The rearrangement links TRBV18 to TRBJ2-7; TRBD2 matches 8 bases. Germline CDR1 reads KGHSH; CDR2 reads LQKENI. The CDR3 is 14 residues long. J lost 6 bases, V lost 2 bases, and 6 bases had no gene match. CDR3 nucleotide sequence: TGTGCCAGCTCACCAGGCGGGGGGCTTGGCGAGCAGTACTTC. This translates into CASSPGGGLGEQYF.

V and J are TRBV27 and TRBJ1-1; TRBD1 matches 10 bases. The germline V gene has CDR1 MNHEY and CDR2 SMNVEV (reference sequence). After removal of 5 bases from V and 3 bases from J, the junction contained 3 bases not matched to a gene. The CDR3 is 14 residues long. CDR3 bases: TGTGCCAGCAGTCCGACAGGGGGCCACACTGAAGCTTTCTTT. It specifies CASSPTGGHTEAFF.

CDR3 in DNA: TGTGCCAGCAGCGAGCAGGACAGGGGGTTCTATAATTCACCCCTCCACTTT. This gives the protein CASSEQDRGFYNSPLHF. The genes are TRBV3-1 (or the pseudogene TRBV3-2) and TRBJ1-6; 10 bases align to TRBD1. The J segment lost 3 bases and the V segment lost 5 bases, leaving 7 bases of the junction unmatched. The CDR3 covers 17 residues. The germline V gene has CDR1 LGHDT and CDR2 YNNKEL (reference sequence).

V usage is TRBV18 and J usage is TRBJ2-1; a weak D match, TRBD1 (5 bases). Trimming stripped 0 bases from V and 12 bases from J, with 18 bases between. CDR1 is KGHSH, CDR2 LQKENI, per germline. There are 15 residues in the CDR3. The CDR3 coding sequence is TGTGCCAGCTCACCACCGACGTCTGCCAGGGCTGCGCAGTTCTTC. Protein sequence: CASSPPTSARAAQFF.

This chain links TRBV5-1 with TRBJ2-1, with TRBD1 matching over 9 bases. The CDR3 has 16 amino acids. The junction had 6 bases not matched to a gene; V was cut back by 4 bases and J by 1 base. Germline CDR1 is SGHRS and CDR2 is YFSETQ. The CDR3 sequence is CASSLQGAQSYNEQFF. DNA for the CDR3: TGCGCCAGCAGCCTACAGGGGGCCCAATCCTACAATGAGCAGTTCTTC.

The chain recombines TRBV7-3 with TRBJ2-1; maybe TRBD2 (6 bases). The CDR3 contains 13 residues. V gave up 4 bases and J gave up 8 bases, with 12 bases separating them. CDR1 SGHTA and CDR2 FQGTGA come from the germline V gene. The CDR3 DNA reads TGTGCCAGCAGCTCCAAACCTAGCGATGAGCAGTTCTTC. This sequence encodes CASSSKPSDEQFF. Complete variable domain (other parts from reference TRBV7-3 and TRBJ2-1): GAGVSQTPSNKVTEKGKYVELRCDPISGHTALYWYRQSLGQGPEFLIYFQGTGAADDSGLPNDRFFAVRPEGSVSTLKIQRTERGDSAVYLCASSSKPSDEQFFGPGTRLTVL.

This sequence joins TRBV12-5 and TRBJ1-5; no reliable D call. Trimming pared 1 base from V and 3 bases from J, leaving 7 bases between. CDR3 length: 14 residues. Per the germline V gene, CDR1 is LGHNT and CDR2 is FRNRAP. CDR3 in amino acids: CASGLGQINQPQHF. CDR3 in DNA: TGTGCTAGTGGTTTGGGTCAGATCAATCAGCCCCAGCATTTT. The full variable domain, its missing parts supplied by reference TRBV12-5 and TRBJ1-5, is DARVTQTPRHKVTEMGQEVTMRCQPILGHNTVFWYRQTMMQGLELLAYFRNRAPLDDSGMPKDRFSAEMPDATLATLKIQPSEPRDSAVYFCASGLGQINQPQHFGDGTRLSIL.

The rearrangement links TRBV25-1 to TRBJ1-1; D unresolved. CDR3 length: 12 amino acids. V was shortened by 3 bases and J by 1 base, with 3 bases between the two germline ends. CDR1 is MGHDK, CDR2 SYGVNS, per germline. This CDR3 reads CASSDRNTEAFF. Written as DNA, the CDR3 is TGTGCCAGCAGTGATCGGAACACTGAAGCTTTCTTT.

This clone was recorded only once. The V call is TRBV20-1, the J call TRBJ2-1, with D tentatively TRBD2 (6 bases). This CDR3 is built from 15 residues. Trimming cost V 3 bases and J 1 base, with 13 bases left between them. From germline, CDR1 is DFQATT and CDR2 SNEGSKA (reference sequence). This CDR3 is CSASGAGTSYNEQFF. CDR3 in DNA: TGCAGTGCTAGTGGCGCGGGGACGTCCTACAATGAGCAGTTCTTC.

This clone has a single count. The chain employs TRBV3-1 (or the pseudogene TRBV3-2) and TRBJ2-7; 7 bases line up with TRBD1. J gave up 1 base and V 5 bases, and 5 bases lay outside the gene matches. CDR3 size: 14 residues. Germline CDR1 is LGHDT and CDR2 is YNNKEL (reference sequence). The CDR3 loop is CASSSSGQSYEQYF. Written as DNA, the CDR3 is TGTGCCAGCAGCTCATCGGGACAGTCCTACGAGCAGTACTTC.

V gene TRBV19 combines with J gene TRBJ1-1; D ambiguous. This CDR3 has 14 residues. Germline CDR1 reads LNHDA; CDR2 reads SQIVND (reference sequence). With 7 bases removed from V and 5 bases from J, the gap between germline ends came to 17 bases. This CDR3 reads CASIPPGGRTEAFF. CDR3 bases: TGTGCCAGTATTCCTCCGGGAGGGCGAACTGAAGCTTTCTTT.

The chain has TRBV7-9 and TRBJ1-6; 9 positions match TRBD1. CDR1 is SEHNR, CDR2 FQNEAQ, per germline (reference sequence). The CDR3 has 16 amino acids. J was trimmed by 8 bases and V by 5 bases; bases with no gene match: 10. CDR3 in amino acids: CASSGRDRARDSPLHF. The DNA of the CDR3 is TGTGCCAGCAGCGGCCGGGACAGGGCTCGTGATTCACCCCTCCACTTT.

This chain joins TRBV6-8 and TRBJ2-1; the D is unclear. The CDR3 spans 10 residues. Germline CDR1 and CDR2: MNHGY and SAAAGT. V lost 9 bases, J lost 15 bases, and 15 bases lay in between. CDR3 loop: CARIWAMGFF. Here the CDR3 DNA reads TGTGCCAGAATATGGGCGATGGGGTTCTTC.

DNA of the CDR3: TGTGCCTGGATGGTCGGGGGGACCTACGAGCAGTACTTC. It is translated as CAWMVGGTYEQYF. The rearrangement uses TRBV30 and TRBJ2-7, with 7 positions matching TRBD2. The CDR3 length is 13 residues. Germline trimming cut 4 bases from V and 2 bases from J; bases unmatched to any gene: 5. The germline gives CDR1 GTSNPN, CDR2 SVGIG (reference sequence).